The present TCR beta chain was sequenced within a study of T cells in Graves' hyperthyroidism and ophthalmopathy (dated by TCRdb to about 2019). Context from the whole study: Peripheral blood was collected at initial diagnosis, before any treatment. TCR V-J signatures able to tell the groups apart were searched for in a discovery cohort of 90 to 100 patients, of whom 40 to 45 had Graves' ophthalmopathy and about 60 had stable Graves' hyperthyroidism. Prospective prediction of ophthalmopathy was tested in an independent validation cohort of fewer than 20 hyperthyroidism patients and 15 to 17 patients who later progressed to ophthalmopathy. The approximately 97 discovery patients were randomly divided into training and test sets at a 7:3 ratio. Thyroid tissue and blood T-cell repertoires from more than five Graves' hyperthyroidism patients were also compared in the study. After sampling, hyperthyroidism patients received methimazole starting at 30 mg daily, and ophthalmopathy patients received high-dose intravenous methylprednisolone. TCR Vbeta CDR3 sequencing of 120 to 150 peripheral blood samples (over 40 ophthalmopathy, over 70 hyperthyroidism and around 17 progressor patients) is reported in the paper.

As for this clonotype: It has no known antigen specificity. The sample holds no much larger clone one base away, and base qualities are not on file.

The TCR beta CDR3 regions were amplified from the RNA transcripts. For the first round of RT-PCR on the TCR CDR3, the HTBI primer set was used together with the Qiagen OneStep RT-PCR kit. The libraries were constructed in a second round of multiplex PCR and then size-selected and purified. Paired-end sequencing of the libraries was performed with 100 bp reads on an Illumina HiSeq2000. The authors processed their data as follows. SOAPnuke was used to process the raw data, with reads discarded if the reads contained adapters or uncalled bases, had a mean Phred below 15, or lacked an exact constant-primer or identifier match. High-quality paired reads were merged with COPE v1.2.5, and unique nucleotide sequences were defined as clonotypes. Clonotypes were aligned to IMGT TRBV, TRBD and TRBJ reference segments using MiTCR v1.1. The analysis included only V-J combinations with a frequency above 0.0001, which together covered over 98% of the repertoires. A TCS score was defined as the ratio of F50 (clonal expansion) to E x V (chaos), with BLOSUM62-based TCRdist applied between CDR3 peptides within each V-J. Welch's t-statistics and random forest reduced approximately 520 V-J features to 13, which were used in a naive Bayes classifier (R e1071). Thyroid-blood repertoire similarity was quantified with the Morisita-Horn index. The raw public data were reprocessed by TCRdb itself: fastp quality trimming at Q25, MiXCR clonotype calling, in-frame beta chains only. One record per CDR3 amino acid sequence lists the most common genes and DNA. TCRdb's processing, not the study's, gives the V and J calls here. This sample holds about 610,000 distinct CDR3 sequences; roughly 14% were observed only once. Roughly 4.5% of the sample goes to the ten largest clones.

Overall study results and their limits: In validation, the model predicted progression to ophthalmopathy a median of about 6.5 months before onset, with 65% to 71% sensitivity and 72.22% specificity. Blood samples also contained most of the expanded thyroid clonotypes (frequency above 0.001), which suggests that blood repertoires may reflect thyroid immune responses. A 13 V-J signature model separated ophthalmopathy from stable hyperthyroidism, with approximately 87% sensitivity and 81% to 83% specificity in cross-validation and 80%/75% in testing. Sample size was not statistically predetermined, and blinding of investigators to group allocation was not performed.

Ophthalmopathy patients had moderately to severely active disease, with a Clinical Activity Score of 3 or more, a NOSPECS grade of 4 or more, and a disease duration of less than 3 months. Patients with uncontrolled infections, other autoimmune diseases, pregnancy or lactation were excluded. Clinical symptoms, serum thyroxine and TRAb, thyroid ultrasound, and orbital computed tomography formed the basis for the diagnoses. Ficoll-Paque density gradient centrifugation was used to isolate PBMCs from 8.5 to 10 ml of fresh peripheral blood. Trizol reagent was used to extract total RNA, and RNA quality was then checked on an Agilent 2100 Bioanalyzer. As encoded in the germline V gene, CDR1 is MGHRA while CDR2 is YSYEKL. From the cysteine through the phenylalanine, the CDR3 covers 16 amino acids. Just the 48-base CDR3 DNA is kept, in frame starting at base 1. Ends trimmed: V by 4 bases, J by 4 bases; bases unmatched to a gene: 12.

The chain employs TRBV4-1 and TRBJ1-2, with 7 junctional bases fitting TRBD1. The sample was blood. The origin of this receptor is a woman in her thirties or forties with Graves' ophthalmopathy. The nucleotide sequence reads TGCGCCAGCAGCCTTAGAAGGTCAGGGGGGATCTATGGCTACACCTTC. This sequence encodes CASSLRRSGGIYGYTF.